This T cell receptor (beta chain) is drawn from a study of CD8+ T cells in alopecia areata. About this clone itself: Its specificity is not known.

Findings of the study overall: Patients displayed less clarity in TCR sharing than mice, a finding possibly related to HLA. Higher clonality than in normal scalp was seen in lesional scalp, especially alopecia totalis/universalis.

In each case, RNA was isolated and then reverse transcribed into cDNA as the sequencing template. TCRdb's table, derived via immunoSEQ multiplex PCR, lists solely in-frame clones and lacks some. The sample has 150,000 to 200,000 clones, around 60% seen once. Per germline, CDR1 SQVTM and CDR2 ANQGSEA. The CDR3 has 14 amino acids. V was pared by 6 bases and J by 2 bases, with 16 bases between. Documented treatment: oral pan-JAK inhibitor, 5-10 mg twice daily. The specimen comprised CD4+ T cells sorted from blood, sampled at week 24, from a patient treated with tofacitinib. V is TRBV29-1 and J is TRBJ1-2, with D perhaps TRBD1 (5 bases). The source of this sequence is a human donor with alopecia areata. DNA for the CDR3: TGCAGCGTAAACTCGGGGGGAGCAAACTATGGCTACACCTTC. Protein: CSVNSGGANYGYTF.